The 2 T cell receptor beta chains presented below share a single source sample, sequenced in a study of blood T cell repertoires in COVID-19. Data came from immunoSEQ multiplex PCR; TCRdb stores just in-frame clones and leaves some out. The data show 13,000 or so clones, around nine tenths seen once. Material: peripheral blood. The receptor set was obtained from a human donor in a cohort sampled during active COVID-19.

This clone appeared a single time. The chain links TRBV12-5 to TRBJ2-2, with a weak D call TRBD1 (5 bases). Germline lookup yields CDR1 LGHNT and CDR2 FRNRAP. V was shortened by 3 bases and J by 7 bases, with 12 bases between the two germline ends. This CDR3 is built from 14 residues. CDR3 sequence reads: CASGLGQGNGELFF. DNA of the CDR3: TGTGCTAGTGGTTTAGGGCAGGGTAACGGGGAGCTGTTTTTT.

The chain is built from TRBV11-2 and TRBJ2-5; TRBD1 matches at 8 bases. This CDR3 contains 15 residues. Germline loops: CDR1 SGHAT, CDR2 FQNNGV. J gave up 5 bases and V 5 bases, and 10 bases lay outside the gene matches. The CDR3 reads CASSVGQGPTETQYF. CDR3 sequence (DNA): TGTGCCAGCAGCGTTGGACAGGGCCCTACGGAGACCCAGTACTTC.